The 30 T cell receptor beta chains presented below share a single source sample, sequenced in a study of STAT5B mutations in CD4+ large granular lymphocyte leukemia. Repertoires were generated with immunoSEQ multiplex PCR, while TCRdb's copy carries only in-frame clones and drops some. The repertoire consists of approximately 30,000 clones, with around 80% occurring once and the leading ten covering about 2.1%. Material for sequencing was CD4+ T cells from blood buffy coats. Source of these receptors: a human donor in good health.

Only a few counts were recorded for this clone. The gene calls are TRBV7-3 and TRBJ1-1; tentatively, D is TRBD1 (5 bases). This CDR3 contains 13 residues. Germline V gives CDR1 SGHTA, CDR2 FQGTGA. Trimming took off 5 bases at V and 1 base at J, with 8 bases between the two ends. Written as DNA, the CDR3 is TGTGCCAGCAGCACTGACAGGAACACTGAAGCTTTCTTT. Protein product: CASSTDRNTEAFF. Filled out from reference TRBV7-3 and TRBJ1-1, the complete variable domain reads GAGVSQTPSNKVTEKGKYVELRCDPISGHTALYWYRQSLGQGPEFLIYFQGTGAADDSGLPNDRFFAVRPEGSVSTLKIQRTERGDSAVYLCASSTDRNTEAFFGQGTRLTVV.

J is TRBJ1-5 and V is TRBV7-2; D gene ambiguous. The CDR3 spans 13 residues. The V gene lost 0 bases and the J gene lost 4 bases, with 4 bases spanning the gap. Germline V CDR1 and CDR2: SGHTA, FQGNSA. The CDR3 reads CASSLARNQPQHF. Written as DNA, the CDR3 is TGTGCCAGCAGCTTAGCCAGGAATCAGCCCCAGCATTTT.

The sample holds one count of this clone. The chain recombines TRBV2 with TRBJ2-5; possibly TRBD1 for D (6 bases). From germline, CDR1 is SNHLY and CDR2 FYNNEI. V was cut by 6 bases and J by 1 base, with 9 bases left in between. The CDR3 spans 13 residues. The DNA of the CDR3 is TGTGCCAGCAGCACGGACAGCCAAGAGACCCAGTACTTC. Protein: CASSTDSQETQYF. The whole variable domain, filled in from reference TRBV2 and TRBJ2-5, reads EPEVTQTPSHQVTQMGQEVILRCVPISNHLYFYWYRQILGQKVEFLVSFYNNEISEKSEIFDDQFSVERPDGSNFTLKIRSTKLEDSAMYFCASSTDSQETQYFGPGTRLLVL.

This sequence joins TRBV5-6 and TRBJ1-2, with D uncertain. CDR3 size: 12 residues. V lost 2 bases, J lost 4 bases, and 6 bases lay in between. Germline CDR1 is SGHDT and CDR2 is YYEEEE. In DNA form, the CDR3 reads TGTGCCAGCAGCTTTAGTAGCTATGGCTACACCTTC. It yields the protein CASSFSSYGYTF.

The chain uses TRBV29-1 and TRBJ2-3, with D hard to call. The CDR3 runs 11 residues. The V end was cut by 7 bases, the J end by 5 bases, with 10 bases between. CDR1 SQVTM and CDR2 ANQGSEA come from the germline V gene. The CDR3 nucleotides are TGCAGCGCTGCCTATGGAGATACGCAGTATTTT. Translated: CSAAYGDTQYF.

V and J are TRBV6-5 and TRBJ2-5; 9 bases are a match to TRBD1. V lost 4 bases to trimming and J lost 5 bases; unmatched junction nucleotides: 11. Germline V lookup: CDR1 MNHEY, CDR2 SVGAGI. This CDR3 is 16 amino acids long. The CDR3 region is CASSSPKGTGSETQYF. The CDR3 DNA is TGTGCCAGCAGTTCCCCTAAGGGGACAGGGTCGGAGACCCAGTACTTC.

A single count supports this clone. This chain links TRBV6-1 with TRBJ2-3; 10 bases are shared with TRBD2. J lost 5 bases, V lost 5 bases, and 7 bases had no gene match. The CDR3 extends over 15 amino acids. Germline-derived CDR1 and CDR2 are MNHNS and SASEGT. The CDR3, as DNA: TGTGCCAGCAGTACGAGCGGGAGGGGGATAGATACGCAGTATTTT. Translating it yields CASSTSGRGIDTQYF.

The CDR3 nucleotides read TGTGCCAGCAGCTGGGGAACCGGGACAGTAAGGAACACTGAAGCTTTCTTT. Encoded protein: CASSWGTGTVRNTEAFF. The rearrangement links TRBV7-8 to TRBJ1-1, with TRBD1 matching 7 bases. The germline V gene encodes CDR1 SGHVS and CDR2 FQNEAQ. The CDR3 loop spans 17 amino acids. V lost 4 bases, J lost 1 base, and 12 bases stayed unmatched.

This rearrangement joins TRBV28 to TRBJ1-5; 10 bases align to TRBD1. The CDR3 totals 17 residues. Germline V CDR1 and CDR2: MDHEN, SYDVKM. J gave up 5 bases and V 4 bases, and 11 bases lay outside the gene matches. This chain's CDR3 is CASSSLDRGLKDQPQHF. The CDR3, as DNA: TGTGCCAGCAGTTCACTCGACAGGGGGCTGAAGGATCAGCCCCAGCATTTT.

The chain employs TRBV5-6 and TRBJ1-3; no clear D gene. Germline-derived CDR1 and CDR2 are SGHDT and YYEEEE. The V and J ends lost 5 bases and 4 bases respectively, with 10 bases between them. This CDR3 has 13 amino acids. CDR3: CASRPEDGNTIYF. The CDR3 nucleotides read TGTGCCAGCAGACCCGAGGACGGAAACACCATATATTTT.

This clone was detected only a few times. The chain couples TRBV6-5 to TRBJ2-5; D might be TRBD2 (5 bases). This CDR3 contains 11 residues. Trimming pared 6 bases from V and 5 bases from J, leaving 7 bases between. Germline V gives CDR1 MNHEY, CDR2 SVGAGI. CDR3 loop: CASSSGETQYF. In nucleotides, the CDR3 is TGTGCCAGCAGCTCGGGGGAGACCCAGTACTTC.

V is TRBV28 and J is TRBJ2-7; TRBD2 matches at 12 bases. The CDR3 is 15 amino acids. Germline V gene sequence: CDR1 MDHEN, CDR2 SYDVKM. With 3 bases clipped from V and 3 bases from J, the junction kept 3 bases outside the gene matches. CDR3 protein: CASSLATSGSYEQYF. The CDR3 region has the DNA TGTGCCAGCAGTTTGGCGACTAGCGGGAGCTACGAGCAGTACTTC.

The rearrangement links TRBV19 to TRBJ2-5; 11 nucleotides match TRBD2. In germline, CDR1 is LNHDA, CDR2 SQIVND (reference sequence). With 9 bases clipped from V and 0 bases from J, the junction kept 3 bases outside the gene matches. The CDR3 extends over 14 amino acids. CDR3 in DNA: TGTGCCAGCAGACTAGCGGGGAACCAAGAGACCCAGTACTTC. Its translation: CASRLAGNQETQYF.

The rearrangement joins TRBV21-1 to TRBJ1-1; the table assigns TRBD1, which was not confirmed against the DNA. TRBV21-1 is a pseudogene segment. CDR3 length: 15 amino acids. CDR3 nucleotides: TGTGCCAGCAGTCTTAGGGGCCTGTGGGGCACTGAAGCTTTCTTT. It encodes CASSLRGLWGTEAFF.

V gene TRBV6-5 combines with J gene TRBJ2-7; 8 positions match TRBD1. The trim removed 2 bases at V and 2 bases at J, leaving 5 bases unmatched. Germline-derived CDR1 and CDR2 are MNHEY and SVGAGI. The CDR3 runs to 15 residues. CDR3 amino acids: CASSYRAGGTYEQYF. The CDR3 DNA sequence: TGTGCCAGCAGTTACAGGGCAGGGGGCACCTACGAGCAGTACTTC.

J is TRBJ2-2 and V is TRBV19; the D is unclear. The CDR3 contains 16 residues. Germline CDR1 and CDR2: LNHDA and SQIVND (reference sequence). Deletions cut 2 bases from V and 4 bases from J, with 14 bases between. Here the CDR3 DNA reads TGTGCCAGTAGTATACCCCCTCCGACGGGCACCGGGGAGCTGTTTTTT. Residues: CASSIPPPTGTGELFF.

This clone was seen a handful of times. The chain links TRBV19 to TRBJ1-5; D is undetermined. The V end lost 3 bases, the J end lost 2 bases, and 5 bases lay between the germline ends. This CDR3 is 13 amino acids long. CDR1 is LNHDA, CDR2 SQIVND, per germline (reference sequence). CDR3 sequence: CASSIGGNQPQHF. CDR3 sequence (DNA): TGTGCCAGTAGTATCGGGGGCAATCAGCCCCAGCATTTT.

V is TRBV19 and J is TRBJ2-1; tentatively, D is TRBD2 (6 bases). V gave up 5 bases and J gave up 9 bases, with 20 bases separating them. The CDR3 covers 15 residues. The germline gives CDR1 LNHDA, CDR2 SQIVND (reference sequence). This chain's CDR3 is CASSGRDFSLSEQFF. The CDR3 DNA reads TGTGCCAGTAGTGGGCGGGACTTTTCCCTCAGTGAGCAGTTCTTC.

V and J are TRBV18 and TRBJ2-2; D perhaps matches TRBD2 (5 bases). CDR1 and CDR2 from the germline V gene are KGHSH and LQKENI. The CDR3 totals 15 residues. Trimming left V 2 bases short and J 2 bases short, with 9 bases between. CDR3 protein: CASSPLSGNTGELFF. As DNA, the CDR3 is TGTGCCAGCTCACCATTATCGGGAAACACCGGGGAGCTGTTTTTT.

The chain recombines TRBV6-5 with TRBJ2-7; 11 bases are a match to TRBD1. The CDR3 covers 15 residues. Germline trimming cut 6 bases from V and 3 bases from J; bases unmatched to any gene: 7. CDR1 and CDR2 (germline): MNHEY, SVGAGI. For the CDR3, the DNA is TGTGCCAGCAGAATTGGCGGGACAGGGGGCTACGAGCAGTACTTC. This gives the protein CASRIGGTGGYEQYF.

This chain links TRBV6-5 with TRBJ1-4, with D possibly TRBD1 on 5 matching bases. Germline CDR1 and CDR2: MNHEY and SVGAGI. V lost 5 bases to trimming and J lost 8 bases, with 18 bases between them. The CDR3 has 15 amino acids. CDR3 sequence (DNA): TGTGCCAGCAGTCACCAGGGAGGGGACGGAGAAAAACTGTTTTTT. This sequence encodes CASSHQGGDGEKLFF.

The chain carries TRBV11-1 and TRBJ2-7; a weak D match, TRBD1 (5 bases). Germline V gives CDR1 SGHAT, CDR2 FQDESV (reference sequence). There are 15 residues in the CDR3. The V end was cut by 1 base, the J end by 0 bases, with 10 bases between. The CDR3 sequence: CASSLGAGNSYEQYF. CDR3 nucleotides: TGTGCCAGCAGCTTAGGGGCAGGGAACTCCTACGAGCAGTACTTC.

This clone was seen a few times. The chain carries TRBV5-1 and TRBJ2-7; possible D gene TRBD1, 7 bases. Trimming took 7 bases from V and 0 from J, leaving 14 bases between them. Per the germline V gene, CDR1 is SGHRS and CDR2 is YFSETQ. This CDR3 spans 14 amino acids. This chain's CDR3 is CASRAGQISYEQYF. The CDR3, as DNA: TGCGCCAGCCGGGCGGGACAGATCTCCTACGAGCAGTACTTC.

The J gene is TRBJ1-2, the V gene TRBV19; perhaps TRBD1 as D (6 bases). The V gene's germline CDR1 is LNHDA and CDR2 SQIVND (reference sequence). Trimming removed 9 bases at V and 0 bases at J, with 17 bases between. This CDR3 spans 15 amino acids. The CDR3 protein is CASRTGTPPNYGYTF. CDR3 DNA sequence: TGTGCCAGCCGTACCGGGACACCACCTAACTATGGCTACACCTTC.

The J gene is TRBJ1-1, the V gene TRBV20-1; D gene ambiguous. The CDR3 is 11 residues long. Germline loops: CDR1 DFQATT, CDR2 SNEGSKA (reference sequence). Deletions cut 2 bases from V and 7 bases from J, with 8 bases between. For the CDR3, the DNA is TGCAGTGCTAGACGACAAAATGAAGCTTTCTTT. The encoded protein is CSARRQNEAFF.

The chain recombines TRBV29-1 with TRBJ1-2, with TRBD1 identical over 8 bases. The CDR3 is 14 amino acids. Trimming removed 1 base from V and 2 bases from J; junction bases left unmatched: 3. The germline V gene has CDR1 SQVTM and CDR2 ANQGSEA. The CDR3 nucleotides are TGCAGCGTTGAAGGCCAGGGGGCGAACTATGGCTACACCTTC. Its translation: CSVEGQGANYGYTF.

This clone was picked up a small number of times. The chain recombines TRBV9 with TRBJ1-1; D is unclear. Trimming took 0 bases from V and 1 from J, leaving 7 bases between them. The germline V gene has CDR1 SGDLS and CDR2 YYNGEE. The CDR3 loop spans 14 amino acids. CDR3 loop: CASSVEVENTEAFF. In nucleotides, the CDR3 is TGTGCCAGCAGCGTAGAAGTGGAGAACACTGAAGCTTTCTTT.

CDR3 coding DNA: TGTGCCAGCAGCGCCCAACCACCGGGCTATAATTCACCCCTCCACTTT. Amino acids: CASSAQPPGYNSPLHF. The chain is built from TRBV9 and TRBJ1-6; D is uncertain. Germline V lookup: CDR1 SGDLS, CDR2 YYNGEE. There are 16 residues in the CDR3. V shed 3 bases and J shed 3 bases, with 13 bases lying between them.

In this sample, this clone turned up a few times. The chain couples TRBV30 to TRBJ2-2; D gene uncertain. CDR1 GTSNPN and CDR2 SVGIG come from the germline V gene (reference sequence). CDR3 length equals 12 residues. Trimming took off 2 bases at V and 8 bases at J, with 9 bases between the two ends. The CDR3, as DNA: TGTGCCTGGAGTCCCCTCAGGGGGGAGCTGTTTTTT. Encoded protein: CAWSPLRGELFF.

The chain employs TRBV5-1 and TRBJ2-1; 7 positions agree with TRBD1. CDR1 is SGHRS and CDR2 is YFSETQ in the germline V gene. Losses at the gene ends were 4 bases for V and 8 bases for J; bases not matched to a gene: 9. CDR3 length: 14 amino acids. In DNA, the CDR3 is TGCGCCAGCAGCCTCTCCGGACAGGTTTATGAGCAGTTCTTC. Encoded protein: CASSLSGQVYEQFF.